One sample yielded the 24 T cell receptor beta chains listed below, sequenced in a study of long-term antiretroviral therapy in people with HIV. An immunoSEQ assay, version v3.0, was performed at survey level. Data came from immunoSEQ multiplex PCR; TCRdb stores just in-frame clones and leaves some out. The sample lists about 20,000 clones, 84% occurring once. Sequenced here: unsorted PBMCs, sampled less than 6 years after starting antiretroviral therapy. The receptors shown here come from a man aged 25 to 40 with HIV.

The chain uses TRBV7-3 and TRBJ2-1; D call uncertain. The V end was cut by 2 bases, the J end by 7 bases, with 12 bases between. The germline gives CDR1 SGHTA, CDR2 FQGTGA. The CDR3 is 14 amino acids. In DNA form, the CDR3 reads TGTGCCAGCAGCTTAGTCTATTCTGGAAATGAGCAGTTCTTC. Its protein product is CASSLVYSGNEQFF.

The chain joins TRBV19 to TRBJ1-5; D possibly corresponds to TRBD1 (6 bases). Germline CDR1 LNHDA, CDR2 SQIVND (reference sequence). Trimming took off 7 bases at V and 9 bases at J, with 16 bases between the two ends. This CDR3 comprises 13 residues. CDR3 loop: CASTLQGLGPQHF. The CDR3 coding sequence is TGTGCCAGTACTCTACAGGGCCTAGGGCCCCAGCATTTT.

This chain joins TRBV7-9 and TRBJ2-2, with D possibly matching TRBD2 (5 bases). CDR1 is SEHNR, CDR2 FQNEAQ, per germline (reference sequence). Trimming left V 4 bases short and J 9 bases short, with 18 bases between. This CDR3 region has 15 residues. The DNA of the CDR3 is TGTGCCAGCAGCTCTCCCGGACTCCGATCCAGGGAGCTGTTTTTT. Translating gives CASSSPGLRSRELFF.

The rearrangement uses TRBV25-1 and TRBJ1-2, with no clear D. V lost 5 bases to trimming and J lost 4 bases, with 11 bases between them. Germline lookup yields CDR1 MGHDK and CDR2 SYGVNS. This CDR3 is 13 amino acids long. The CDR3 bases are TGTGCCAGCAGTTATGGCGGTCTCTATGGCTACACCTTC. Translation gives CASSYGGLYGYTF.

This clone was observed a single time. This rearrangement joins TRBV5-6 to TRBJ1-4, with D perhaps matching TRBD1 (6 bases). Trimming shortened V by 2 bases and J by 2 bases, and 13 bases separated the two germline ends. Germline V CDR1 and CDR2: SGHDT, YYEEEE. This CDR3 is built from 16 residues. DNA for the CDR3: TGTGCCAGCAGCTTTGGAAGGGGGGGGACTAATGAAAAACTGTTTTTT. This gives the protein CASSFGRGGTNEKLFF.

This CDR3 reads CASRGTGLTTYEQYF. The DNA of the CDR3 is TGTGCCAGCAGGGGGACAGGGTTGACTACGTACGAGCAGTACTTC. The chain links TRBV28 to TRBJ2-7, with 9 bases lining up with TRBD1. The germline CDR1 and CDR2 sequences are MDHEN and SYDVKM. The V gene end was trimmed by 6 bases and the J gene end by 4 bases; junction bases not matched to a gene: 10. This CDR3 region has 15 residues.

This clone occurred once. The chain carries TRBV2 and TRBJ1-2; D ambiguous. The CDR3 consists of 14 residues. Germline CDR1 is SNHLY and CDR2 is FYNNEI. Deletions cut 4 bases from V and 4 bases from J, with 13 bases between. The CDR3 loop reads CASSAEQSFYGYTF. The CDR3 bases are TGTGCCAGCAGTGCGGAACAGTCGTTCTATGGCTACACCTTC.

The chain carries TRBV2 and TRBJ1-5, with 8 bases that match TRBD1. With 10 bases clipped from V and 1 base from J, the junction kept 3 bases outside the gene matches. The length of the CDR3 is 13 residues. Germline-derived CDR1 and CDR2 are SNHLY and FYNNEI. The CDR3 region has the DNA TGTGCCACAAGACAGGGGAGCAATCAGCCCCAGCATTTT. Its protein is CATRQGSNQPQHF.

The gene calls are TRBV27 and TRBJ1-3; D unresolved. Trimming cost V 5 bases and J 5 bases, with 13 bases left between them. The CDR3 consists of 14 residues. In germline, CDR1 is MNHEY, CDR2 SMNVEV (reference sequence). CDR3 amino acids: CASSPNDLRNTIYF. The CDR3 nucleotides are TGTGCCAGCAGTCCCAATGATCTGAGAAACACCATATATTTT.

V gene TRBV19 combines with J gene TRBJ1-3; D gene unclear. Germline CDR1 LNHDA, CDR2 SQIVND (reference sequence). V was clipped by 6 bases and J by 0 bases, with 6 bases between them. The CDR3 contains 13 residues. The CDR3, as DNA: TGTGCCAGTAGCGTGGTCTCTGGAAACACCATATATTTT. Protein product: CASSVVSGNTIYF. The full variable domain, rest sourced from reference TRBV19 and TRBJ1-3, is DGGITQSPKYLFRKEGQNVTLSCEQNLNHDAMYWYRQDPGQGLRLIYYSQIVNDFQKGDIAEGYSVSREKKESFPLTVTSAQKNPTAFYLCASSVVSGNTIYFGEGSWLTVV.

This clone was picked up one time. The chain is built from TRBV4-3 and TRBJ1-1; D is unresolved. Deletions cut 4 bases from V and 1 base from J, with 7 bases between. Germline loops: CDR1 LGHNA, CDR2 YSLEER. The CDR3 runs 13 residues. The CDR3 nucleotides read TGCGCCAGCAGCCCTTCAACGAACACTGAAGCTTTCTTT. The encoded protein is CASSPSTNTEAFF.

The chain is built from TRBV6-5 and TRBJ2-3, with 7 positions matching TRBD2. Germline lookup yields CDR1 MNHEY and CDR2 SVGAGI. V shed 6 bases and J 5 bases; nucleotides not matched to a gene: 11. The CDR3 is made up of 15 amino acids. CDR3 sequence (DNA): TGTGCCAGCAGCTCTCCCGGGAGGAGGGGAGATACGCAGTATTTT. Encoded protein: CASSSPGRRGDTQYF.

The gene calls are TRBV10-3 and TRBJ1-2; the D is unclear. Germline CDR1 and CDR2: ENHRY and SYGVKD. V was trimmed by 6 bases and J by 4 bases, leaving 15 bases between them. This CDR3 has 14 residues. CDR3 in amino acids: CAIRPVGFVYGYTF. CDR3 DNA: TGTGCCATCAGGCCCGTAGGTTTCGTCTATGGCTACACCTTC.

CDR3 nucleotide sequence: TGTGCCAGCAGCTTAGACGCTACAGGGGCGGACAATCAGCCCCAGCATTTT. Translation gives CASSLDATGADNQPQHF. The chain combines TRBV11-2 with TRBJ1-5; 7 bases map to TRBD1. Germline CDR1 SGHAT, CDR2 FQNNGV. Unmatched junction bases numbered 8, after V lost 0 bases and J lost 3 bases. There are 17 residues in the CDR3.

The chain couples TRBV4-2 to TRBJ2-7, with D tentatively TRBD2 (7 bases). Trimming took 1 base from V and 2 from J, leaving 12 bases between them. The CDR3 is made up of 15 amino acids. CDR1 and CDR2 from the germline V gene are LGHNA and YNFKEQ. As DNA, the CDR3 is TGTGCCAGCAGCCAAGGAGGGGGGACTACCTACGAGCAGTACTTC. It codes for CASSQGGGTTYEQYF.

The chain carries TRBV7-2 and TRBJ2-2; 8 bases align to TRBD1. The germline V gene encodes CDR1 SGHTA and CDR2 FQGNSA. This CDR3 has 15 amino acids. V lost 3 bases, J lost 5 bases, and 5 bases stayed unmatched. CDR3 sequence: CASSFGTGGTGELFF. The CDR3 DNA reads TGTGCCAGCAGCTTCGGTACAGGGGGTACCGGGGAGCTGTTTTTT.

V and J are TRBV13 and TRBJ2-7; D is undetermined. Germline CDR1 PRHDT, CDR2 FYEKMQ (reference sequence). V dropped 5 bases and J dropped 0 bases, with 8 bases sitting between them. This CDR3 spans 13 amino acids. CDR3 DNA: TGTGCCAGCAGCCCCACAGCCTCCTACGAGCAGTACTTC. It encodes CASSPTASYEQYF. The variable domain in full, completed from reference TRBV13 and TRBJ2-7, reads AAGVIQSPRHLIKEKRETATLKCYPIPRHDTVYWYQQGPGQDPQFLISFYEKMQSDKGSIPDRFSAQQFSDYHSELNMSSLELGDSALYFCASSPTASYEQYFGPGTRLTVT.

The chain recombines TRBV4-3 with TRBJ1-5; D remains ambiguous. The CDR3 loop spans 15 amino acids. Trimming took 0 bases from V and 4 from J, leaving 10 bases between them. Germline values: CDR1 LGHNA, CDR2 YSLEER. CDR3 region: CASSQDWAANQPQHF. DNA for the CDR3: TGCGCCAGCAGCCAAGATTGGGCAGCGAATCAGCCCCAGCATTTT.

This clone was counted a single time. J is TRBJ2-7 and V is TRBV13; unclear D gene. Germline assignment: CDR1 PRHDT and CDR2 FYEKMQ (reference sequence). This CDR3 is 16 amino acids long. Trimming took 4 bases from V and 5 from J, leaving 21 bases between them. CDR3 sequence (DNA): TGTGCCAGCAGCTGGCACCTAGGTAAGGCGGTCAACGAGCAGTACTTC. Its translation is CASSWHLGKAVNEQYF. The full variable domain, completed using reference TRBV13 and TRBJ2-7, is AAGVIQSPRHLIKEKRETATLKCYPIPRHDTVYWYQQGPGQDPQFLISFYEKMQSDKGSIPDRFSAQQFSDYHSELNMSSLELGDSALYFCASSWHLGKAVNEQYFGPGTRLTVT.

V usage is TRBV7-2 and J usage is TRBJ2-7; tentative D call: TRBD2 (6 bases). The V gene's germline CDR1 is SGHTA and CDR2 FQGNSA. V lost 1 base to trimming and J lost 6 bases, with 16 bases between them. CDR3 length: 15 amino acids. The CDR3 nucleotides are TGTGCCAGCAGCTTAGTCGCGGGGTTTTTAGGCGAGCAGTACTTC. It yields the protein CASSLVAGFLGEQYF.

This clone was observed once. This chain connects TRBV11-3 to TRBJ2-5; D call uncertain. The J call may be faulty, since TRBJ2-7 better matches the DNA end. Germline loops: CDR1 SGHNT, CDR2 YENEEA. The CDR3 has 14 residues. The CDR3 reads CASSYYHDSYEQYF. The CDR3 coding sequence is TGTGCCAGCAGTTATTACCACGACTCCTACGAGCAGTACTTC.

The chain carries TRBV7-3 and TRBJ1-2; no clear D gene. The CDR3 is 10 amino acids. V dropped 3 bases and J dropped 9 bases, with 5 bases sitting between them. Germline-derived CDR1 and CDR2 are SGHTA and FQGTGA. Written as DNA, the CDR3 is TGTGCCAGCAGCTTCATGAGCTACACCTTC. This gives the protein CASSFMSYTF.

The CDR3 coding sequence is TGTGCCAGCAGCCGTGGTATGTTTCAGGGGGCCGTCGGCTACACCTTC. Encoded protein: CASSRGMFQGAVGYTF. This sequence joins TRBV5-6 and TRBJ1-2; 8 positions agree with TRBD1. Germline CDR1 is SGHDT and CDR2 is YYEEEE. This CDR3 has 16 residues. Unmatched junction bases numbered 16, after V lost 4 bases and J lost 8 bases.

This clone has a single count. The chain has TRBV7-2 and TRBJ2-6; no definite D call. The CDR3 has 14 amino acids. Germline V gene data show CDR1 as SGHTA and CDR2 as FQGNSA. V was clipped by 9 bases and J by 0 bases, with 9 bases between them. CDR3 loop: CASRWDSGANVLTF. The CDR3 DNA reads as TGTGCCAGTCGCTGGGACTCTGGGGCCAACGTCCTGACTTTC.